This T cell receptor beta chain is from a study of cytomegalovirus exposure and HLA in healthy donors. The PCR used 60 Vbeta and 13 Jbeta primers. TCRdb's copy holds only in-frame clones and misses some; the assay was immunoSEQ multiplex PCR. The table shows about 170,000 clones, with about three quarters occurring only once. The sequence was obtained from a woman between 45 and 65 years old in good health and CMV-seropositive. The sequencing input was PBMCs.

In DNA, the CDR3 is TGTGCCAGCAGCTCGGTGTCAGGGGCCCCTAGCAATCAGCCCCAGCATTTT. Amino acids: CASSSVSGAPSNQPQHF. This sequence joins TRBV5-6 and TRBJ1-5; possible D gene TRBD1, 6 bases. CDR1 and CDR2 (germline): SGHDT, YYEEEE. Trimming removed 3 bases from V and 0 bases from J, with 16 bases in between. The CDR3 length is 17 residues.